A single sample is the source of the 10 T cell receptor beta chains below, sequenced in a study of T cell changes during pregnancy in multiple sclerosis. Sequenced by immunoSEQ multiplex PCR; TCRdb stores in-frame clones only, minus some. The sample shows under 50,000 clones, roughly nine tenths of them seen only once. The sample was CD4+ T cells from peripheral blood mononuclear cells, taken after pregnancy. The origin of the receptors is a female donor with multiple sclerosis, enrolled in a pregnancy study.

This clone has only one observation. The gene calls are TRBV11-3 and TRBJ2-1, with a possible D match to TRBD2 (5 bases). CDR1 SGHNT and CDR2 YENEEA come from the germline V gene. The CDR3 consists of 15 residues. V lost 5 bases and J 6 bases, leaving 17 bases between the germline ends. The DNA for the CDR3 is TGTGCCAGCAGCCCCGCGGACTCACACGGCAATGAGCAGTTCTTC. Protein sequence: CASSPADSHGNEQFF.

This sequence joins TRBV5-1 and TRBJ1-1; 10 bases are a match to TRBD1. CDR3 length: 16 residues. Germline loops: CDR1 SGHRS, CDR2 YFSETQ. V lost 4 bases and J lost 0; bases outside the gene matches: 6. The CDR3 is CASSPTGGPMNTEAFF. CDR3 nucleotide sequence: TGCGCCAGCAGCCCGACAGGGGGCCCTATGAACACTGAAGCTTTCTTT.

This clone appeared a few times. The V call is TRBV19, the J call TRBJ1-5; D gene uncertain. The CDR3 covers 12 residues. V gave up 1 base and J gave up 5 bases, with 3 bases separating them. The germline V gene encodes CDR1 LNHDA and CDR2 SQIVND (reference sequence). CDR3 sequence (DNA): TGTGCCAGTAGTATAGTCGATCAGCCCCAGCATTTT. Translated: CASSIVDQPQHF.

This rearrangement joins TRBV6-1 to TRBJ1-2; 9 positions match TRBD1. CDR1 and CDR2 from the germline V gene are MNHNS and SASEGT. The CDR3 extends over 15 amino acids. The V segment lost 5 bases and the J segment 5 bases; nucleotides outside the gene matches: 9. The CDR3 DNA is TGTGCCAGCAGTCCGCGACCGGGACAGGGATATGGCTACACCTTC. Its translation: CASSPRPGQGYGYTF.

The J gene is TRBJ2-2, the V gene TRBV11-1, with D tentatively TRBD1 (6 bases). Germline CDR1 is SGHAT and CDR2 is FQDESV (reference sequence). The CDR3 runs to 15 residues. V lost 5 bases and J lost 7, with 17 bases in between. In DNA form, the CDR3 reads TGTGCCAGCAGCACGACTGAGGGGGATGGCGGGGAGCTGTTTTTT. It yields the protein CASSTTEGDGGELFF.

The chain has TRBV30 and TRBJ1-6, with TRBD1 matching over 8 bases. The CDR3 spans 17 residues. With 3 bases clipped from V and 4 bases from J, the junction kept 11 bases outside the gene matches. Germline CDR1 reads GTSNPN; CDR2 reads SVGIG (reference sequence). The CDR3 DNA reads TGTGCCTGGAGGCTTTGGACAGGGCTTACGTATAATTCACCCCTCCACTTT. Its protein is CAWRLWTGLTYNSPLHF.

A remark on this clone: Within the sample, other DNA sequences also encode this same CDR3. V usage is TRBV4-1 and J usage is TRBJ1-4; D might be TRBD1 (6 bases). V gave up 4 bases and J gave up 5 bases, with 11 bases separating them. CDR1 and CDR2 from the germline V gene are MGHRA and YSYEKL. The CDR3 runs 14 residues. CDR3 region: CASSPTGMNEKLFF. The CDR3 DNA reads as TGCGCCAGCAGCCCAACAGGGATGAATGAAAAACTGTTTTTT.

In regard to this clone: The junction shows a germline mismatch at one end, possibly a read error. The rearrangement links TRBV12-5 to TRBJ1-1, with no clear D. Germline V gene lookup returns CDR1 LGHNT and CDR2 FRNRAP. There are 9 residues in the CDR3. CDR3 region: CASGLPVVF. As DNA, the CDR3 is TGTGCTAGTGGTTTGCCGGTCGTTTTT.

CDR3 loop: CASSLRGIQETQYF. The CDR3 region has the DNA TGTGCCAGCAGCTTACGGGGTATCCAAGAGACCCAGTACTTC. V gene TRBV7-2 combines with J gene TRBJ2-5; tentative D call: TRBD2 (5 bases). The CDR3 length is 14 residues. The V gene lost 2 bases and the J gene lost 1 base, with 8 bases spanning the gap. CDR1 and CDR2 from the germline V gene are SGHTA and FQGNSA.

The V call is TRBV30, the J call TRBJ2-7; no reliable D call. From germline, CDR1 is GTSNPN and CDR2 SVGIG (reference sequence). This CDR3 comprises 14 residues. V was clipped by 1 base and J by 1 base, with 11 bases between them. In nucleotides, the CDR3 is TGTGCCTGGAGTGACCAACTACCATCCTACGAGCAGTACTTC. Amino acids: CAWSDQLPSYEQYF. The whole variable domain, remainder taken from reference TRBV30 and TRBJ2-7, is SQTIHQWPATLVQPVGSPLSLECTVEGTSNPNLYWYRQAAGRGLQLLFYSVGIGQISSEVPQNLSASRPQDRQFILSSKKLLLSDSGFYLCAWSDQLPSYEQYFGPGTRLTVT.